This is a list of T cell receptor beta chains from one sample in a study of metastatic and nonmetastatic thyroid tumors. TCRdb redid the clone calls on the PCR reads using MiXCR. The sample shows under 45,000 clones, under 20% of them seen only once. Sequenced sample: tumor tissue. All receptors come from a female donor with papillary thyroid cancer or a benign thyroid nodule (not recorded which). Some clones in this sample may be carry-over from other donors' samples. Both conserved end residues are part of each CDR3. A D gene is named only where the DNA matches it firmly. Clone size is stated in some rows and not others, as once, few, many or a class when expanded.

v_gene: TRBV6-4; abundance: NA; j_gene: TRBJ1-2; d_gene: NA; CDR3aa: CASSAPRHCAAGYGYTF; CDR3nt: TGTGCCAGCAGTGCCCCGCGTCACTGCGCAGCGGGCTATGGCTACACCTTC
v_gene: TRBV20-1; abundance: NA; j_gene: TRBJ2-2; d_gene: TRBD2; CDR3aa: CSAGGLAGASCTGELFF; CDR3nt: TGCAGTGCGGGAGGGCTAGCGGGAGCCTCGTGCACCGGGGAGCTGTTTTTT
v_gene: TRBV29-1; abundance: many; j_gene: TRBJ1-4; d_gene: TRBD1; CDR3aa: CSAADRGLNEKLFF; CDR3nt: TGCAGCGCCGCGGACAGGGGGCTTAATGAAAAACTGTTTTTT
v_gene: TRBV10-3; abundance: many; j_gene: TRBJ1-4; d_gene: NA; CDR3aa: CAISDVDGDEKLFF; CDR3nt: TGTGCCATCAGTGACGTTGATGGCGATGAAAAACTGTTTTTT
v_gene: TRBV10-3; abundance: many; j_gene: TRBJ2-1; d_gene: TRBD2; CDR3aa: CAIKLAGDEQFF; CDR3nt: TGTGCCATCAAACTAGCGGGCGATGAGCAGTTCTTC
v_gene: TRBV27; abundance: many; j_gene: TRBJ1-2; d_gene: TRBD1; CDR3aa: CATRRGGSYGYTF; CDR3nt: TGTGCCACGAGGAGAGGGGGCTCATATGGCTACACCTTC
v_gene: TRBV20-1; abundance: many; j_gene: TRBJ2-1; d_gene: NA; CDR3aa: CSASTPSRYEQFF; CDR3nt: TGCAGTGCTAGCACCCCCTCTAGGTATGAGCAGTTCTTC
v_gene: TRBV7-9; abundance: NA; j_gene: TRBJ2-7; d_gene: NA; CDR3aa: CASSLQLFPYEQYF; CDR3nt: TGTGCCAGCAGCTTGCAGTTGTTTCCCTACGAGCAGTACTTC
v_gene: TRBV20-1; abundance: many; j_gene: TRBJ1-6; d_gene: TRBD1; CDR3aa: CSARVGQGLNSPLHF; CDR3nt: TGCAGTGCTAGAGTAGGACAGGGACTTAATTCACCCCTCCACTTT
v_gene: TRBV12-3/TRBV12-4; abundance: many; j_gene: TRBJ2-7; d_gene: NA; CDR3aa: CASSTSGSSYEQYF; CDR3nt: TGTGCCAGCAGTACCTCCGGAAGCTCCTACGAGCAGTACTTC
v_gene: TRBV6-1; abundance: few; j_gene: TRBJ1-2; d_gene: NA; CDR3aa: CASSTTGGTGGYTF; CDR3nt: TGTGCCAGCAGCACAACGGGAGGGACGGGCGGCTACACCTTC
v_gene: TRBV4-2; abundance: few; j_gene: TRBJ2-1; d_gene: NA; CDR3aa: CASGNAGMNEQFF; CDR3nt: TGTGCCAGCGGGAACGCGGGCATGAATGAGCAGTTCTTC
v_gene: TRBV27; abundance: NA; j_gene: TRBJ1-5; d_gene: NA; CDR3aa: CASSFQQTNQPQHF; CDR3nt: TGTGCCAGCAGTTTCCAGCAGACCAATCAGCCCCAGCATTTT
v_gene: TRBV30; abundance: NA; j_gene: TRBJ1-1; d_gene: NA; CDR3aa: CAWIVGGTTEAFF; CDR3nt: TGTGCCTGGATTGTCGGGGGTACTACTGAAGCTTTCTTT
v_gene: TRBV5-4; abundance: many; j_gene: TRBJ1-2; d_gene: NA; CDR3aa: CASSLGGGYGYTF; CDR3nt: TGTGCCAGCAGCCTGGGGGGGGGCTATGGCTACACCTTC
v_gene: TRBV20-1; abundance: NA; j_gene: TRBJ2-5; d_gene: TRBD1; CDR3aa: CSWYRGQETQYF; CDR3nt: TGCAGTTGGTACAGGGGTCAAGAGACCCAGTACTTC
v_gene: TRBV4-3; abundance: many; j_gene: TRBJ1-2; d_gene: TRBD1; CDR3aa: CASSPIYTGVNGYTF; CDR3nt: TGCGCCAGCAGCCCCATATATACAGGGGTAAATGGCTACACCTTC
v_gene: TRBV20-1; abundance: many; j_gene: TRBJ2-3; d_gene: TRBD2; CDR3aa: CSAREFGGREDTQYF; CDR3nt: TGCAGTGCTAGAGAGTTCGGCGGGAGGGAAGATACGCAGTATTTT
v_gene: TRBV19; abundance: many; j_gene: TRBJ1-5; d_gene: TRBD1; CDR3aa: CARQGASNQPQHF; CDR3nt: TGTGCCAGACAGGGGGCAAGCAATCAGCCCCAGCATTTT
v_gene: TRBV10-3; abundance: many; j_gene: TRBJ2-1; d_gene: TRBD2; CDR3aa: CAMGGAGGPYNEQFF; CDR3nt: TGTGCCATGGGGGGTGCGGGAGGGCCATACAATGAGCAGTTCTTC
v_gene: TRBV4-2; abundance: few; j_gene: TRBJ2-3; d_gene: TRBD1; CDR3aa: CASSPYRGASTDTQYF; CDR3nt: TGTGCCAGCAGCCCCTACAGGGGGGCTAGCACAGATACGCAGTATTTT
v_gene: TRBV9; abundance: many; j_gene: TRBJ2-5; d_gene: TRBD2; CDR3aa: CASSVSVSGRQTQYF; CDR3nt: TGTGCCAGCAGCGTATCGGTTAGCGGGAGGCAGACCCAGTACTTC
v_gene: TRBV7-2; abundance: many; j_gene: TRBJ2-2; d_gene: TRBD2; CDR3aa: CASSPQGLAGVYTGELFF; CDR3nt: TGTGCCAGCAGCCCCCAGGGACTAGCGGGGGTATACACCGGGGAGCTGTTTTTT
v_gene: TRBV19; abundance: many; j_gene: TRBJ1-5; d_gene: NA; CDR3aa: CASTYLLGENQPQHF; CDR3nt: TGTGCCAGTACCTATCTTTTAGGGGAGAATCAGCCCCAGCATTTT